Each of the 18 T cell receptor beta chains below was sequenced from the same sample in a study of T cell responses to AZD1222 COVID-19 vaccine. Assay: immunoSEQ multiplex PCR; the TCRdb copy retains only in-frame clones and omits some. Of about 150,000 clones in the sample, 85% to 95% were seen once. The input for sequencing was peripheral blood, taken 28 days after the second AZD1222 dose. These receptors all come from an adult who received the AZD1222 COVID-19 vaccine.

The chain uses TRBV5-1 and TRBJ2-7, with TRBD1 matching over 7 bases. V shed 4 bases and J 5 bases; nucleotides not matched to a gene: 9. CDR3 length equals 14 residues. The germline V gene encodes CDR1 SGHRS and CDR2 YFSETQ. This CDR3 reads CASSPTQGRHEQYF. CDR3 sequence (DNA): TGCGCCAGCAGCCCAACACAGGGGCGCCACGAGCAGTACTTC.

This sequence joins TRBV5-8 and TRBJ2-6; D is ambiguous. Trimming shortened V by 0 bases and J by 2 bases, and 6 bases separated the two germline ends. CDR3 length: 15 amino acids. The germline V gene has CDR1 SGHTS and CDR2 YDEGEE. The CDR3 is CASSLVRAGANVLTF. CDR3 DNA: TGTGCCAGCAGCTTGGTACGAGCTGGGGCCAACGTCCTGACTTTC.

V usage is TRBV3-1 (or the pseudogene TRBV3-2) and J usage is TRBJ2-1; 8 nucleotides match TRBD2. Germline V gene lookup returns CDR1 LGHDT and CDR2 YNNKEL (reference sequence). V was clipped by 4 bases and J by 7 bases; unmatched bases: 12. The length of the CDR3 is 16 residues. The chain's CDR3 is CASSLRAAGGANEQFF. The DNA of the CDR3 is TGTGCCAGCAGCCTCAGGGCTGCGGGAGGAGCGAATGAGCAGTTCTTC.

The rearrangement links TRBV28 to TRBJ2-5; TRBD2 aligns across 8 bases. Per the germline V gene, CDR1 is MDHEN and CDR2 is SYDVKM. V shed 5 bases, J shed 1 base, and the junction held 9 bases outside the gene matches. CDR3 length equals 16 residues. For the CDR3, the DNA is TGTGCCAGCAGTCTTAGCGGGGCTTACCTCCAAGAGACCCAGTACTTC. It encodes CASSLSGAYLQETQYF.

The chain joins TRBV24-1 to TRBJ2-5; unclear D gene. This CDR3 has 14 residues. Trimming cost V 4 bases and J 1 base, with 9 bases left between them. Germline CDR1 reads KGHDR; CDR2 reads SFDVKD. The CDR3 region is CATSDRRTQETQYF. The CDR3 coding sequence is TGTGCCACCAGTGACCGACGGACCCAAGAGACCCAGTACTTC.

The chain employs TRBV19 and TRBJ1-6; D unresolved. V shed 5 bases and J shed 7 bases, with 9 bases lying between them. The germline V gene encodes CDR1 LNHDA and CDR2 SQIVND (reference sequence). The CDR3 has 13 residues. The chain's CDR3 is CASSFRQNSPLHF. In DNA form, the CDR3 reads TGTGCCAGTAGTTTTCGACAAAATTCACCCCTCCACTTT.

The gene calls are TRBV3-1 (or the pseudogene TRBV3-2) and TRBJ1-1, with no clear D. V was clipped by 3 bases and J by 1 base, with 9 bases between them. The CDR3 runs 14 residues. Germline V gene lookup returns CDR1 LGHDT and CDR2 YNNKEL (reference sequence). The CDR3 region is CASSQTTRNTEAFF. CDR3 nucleotide sequence: TGTGCCAGCAGCCAGACGACAAGGAACACTGAAGCTTTCTTT.

The chain uses TRBV29-1 and TRBJ1-1; 8 bases are a match to TRBD1. J lost 4 bases, V lost 7 bases, and 8 bases had no gene match. Germline V gene data show CDR1 as SQVTM and CDR2 as ANQGSEA. This CDR3 contains 13 residues. The DNA for the CDR3 is TGCAGCGGGTGGACAGGGCGGGGCACTGAAGCTTTCTTT. Its translation: CSGWTGRGTEAFF.

The count of this clone is one. The identical CDR3 is also encoded by other nucleotide sequences in the sample. This chain links TRBV5-6 with TRBJ1-1; D ambiguous. V was trimmed by 0 bases and J by 4 bases, leaving 4 bases between them. CDR3 length: 12 amino acids. Germline V gives CDR1 SGHDT, CDR2 YYEEEE. The CDR3 DNA is TGTGCCAGCAGCTTGGTACGCACTGAAGCTTTCTTT. As protein: CASSLVRTEAFF.

This clone was recorded once. The V and J genes are TRBV5-1 and TRBJ1-5, with D possibly TRBD1 on 5 matching bases. The CDR3 totals 16 residues. CDR1 is SGHRS and CDR2 is YFSETQ in the germline V gene. V was shortened by 4 bases and J by 1 base, with 15 bases between the two germline ends. The CDR3, as DNA: TGCGCCAGCAGCCCCGCCGGACACGAGAGCAATCAGCCCCAGCATTTT. Amino acids: CASSPAGHESNQPQHF. Together with reference TRBV5-1 and TRBJ1-5, the CDR3 gives the full variable domain: KAGVTQTPRYLIKTRGQQVTLSCSPISGHRSVSWYQQTPGQGLQFLFEYFSETQRNKGNFPGRFSGRQFSNSRSEMNVSTLELGDSALYLCASSPAGHESNQPQHFGDGTRLSIL.

The chain couples TRBV7-6 to TRBJ2-2; tentative D call: TRBD1 (5 bases). V lost 5 bases, J lost 6 bases, and 16 bases lay in between. This CDR3 region has 15 residues. From germline, CDR1 is SGHVS and CDR2 FNYEAQ. This chain's CDR3 is CASSHQGALSGELFF. CDR3 in DNA: TGTGCCAGCAGCCACCAGGGCGCTTTGTCCGGGGAGCTGTTTTTT.

The chain is built from TRBV7-9 and TRBJ1-1, with D unclear. The CDR3 covers 13 residues. V was clipped by 1 base and J by 6 bases, with 9 bases between them. Per the germline V gene, CDR1 is SEHNR and CDR2 is FQNEAQ (reference sequence). The CDR3 bases are TGTGCCAGCAGCTTAGGAATATGGGCTGAAGCTTTCTTT. This sequence encodes CASSLGIWAEAFF.

The chain carries TRBV7-8 and TRBJ1-2; D uncertain. The CDR3 sequence is 13 residues long. Germline V lookup: CDR1 SGHVS, CDR2 FQNEAQ. Trimming stripped 4 bases from V and 8 bases from J, with 14 bases between. In DNA form, the CDR3 reads TGTGCCAGCAGCTCGTCCCTTCCGCGGGGCTACACCTTC. Protein: CASSSSLPRGYTF. Full variable domain (missing parts from reference TRBV7-8 and TRBJ1-2): GAGVSQSPRYKVAKRGQDVALRCDPISGHVSLFWYQQALGQGPEFLTYFQNEAQLDKSGLPSDRFFAERPEGSVSTLKIQRTQQEDSAVYLCASSSSLPRGYTFGSGTRLTVV.

This chain links TRBV19 with TRBJ2-1; TRBD2 matches 8 bases. V trimming: 9 bases; J trimming: 5 bases; junction bases outside the gene matches: 3. Germline CDR1 is LNHDA and CDR2 is SQIVND (reference sequence). The CDR3 runs 12 residues. The CDR3 sequence: CASGRVNNEQFF. The CDR3 nucleotides are TGTGCCAGCGGGAGGGTAAACAATGAGCAGTTCTTC. The full variable domain, with the rest looked up from reference TRBV19 and TRBJ2-1, is DGGITQSPKYLFRKEGQNVTLSCEQNLNHDAMYWYRQDPGQGLRLIYYSQIVNDFQKGDIAEGYSVSREKKESFPLTVTSAQKNPTAFYLCASGRVNNEQFFGPGTRLTVL.

The CDR3 protein is CASSPRTGGHQETQYF. Written as DNA, the CDR3 is TGTGCCAGCTCACCCAGGACAGGGGGGCACCAAGAGACCCAGTACTTC. The chain uses TRBV18 and TRBJ2-5, with TRBD1 identical over 10 bases. In germline, CDR1 is KGHSH, CDR2 LQKENI. V lost 3 bases and J lost 0; bases outside the gene matches: 4. This CDR3 contains 16 residues.

The rearrangement links TRBV27 to TRBJ1-5, with 7 bases lining up with TRBD1. V lost 6 bases, J lost 2 bases, and 1 base stayed unmatched. The germline gives CDR1 MNHEY, CDR2 SMNVEV (reference sequence). CDR3 size: 13 residues. CDR3 nucleotides: TGTGCCAGCAGACAGGGGCGCAATCAGCCCCAGCATTTT. It translates to CASRQGRNQPQHF.

This clone was seen a few times. The chain employs TRBV5-1 and TRBJ1-3, with a possible D match to TRBD1 (5 bases). Germline-derived CDR1 and CDR2 are SGHRS and YFSETQ. V lost 3 bases and J 0 bases, leaving 22 bases between the germline ends. The CDR3 consists of 19 residues. The CDR3 spells CASSSEIPAGMSSGNTIYF. The CDR3 DNA reads TGCGCCAGCAGCTCGGAAATCCCTGCAGGGATGAGCTCTGGAAACACCATATATTTT.

V and J are TRBV21-1 and TRBJ2-7; TRBD1, the table's D call, was not compared with the DNA. TRBV21-1 is recorded as a pseudogene. The CDR3 extends over 17 amino acids. DNA for the CDR3: TGTGCCAGCAGCAAATTGGTGAGGGACAACCAAACCTACGAGCAGTACTTC. It translates to CASSKLVRDNQTYEQYF.